The 5 T cell receptor beta chains given below trace back to one sample, sequenced in a study of blood T cell repertoires in COVID-19. Measured with immunoSEQ multiplex PCR; TCRdb has only the in-frame clones, and not every one. The table includes 30,000 to 50,000 clones, 91% detected once. Sequencing input: peripheral blood. Source of these receptors: a woman aged 25 to 45 in a cohort sampled during active COVID-19.

This clone occurred a few times. The CDR3 reads CASSQEPSGSGELFF. CDR3 bases: TGCGCCAGCAGCCAAGAGCCTAGCGGGAGTGGGGAGCTGTTTTTT. The chain couples TRBV4-3 to TRBJ2-2; TRBD2 agrees at 10 bases. The CDR3 spans 15 residues. Germline-derived CDR1 and CDR2 are LGHNA and YSLEER. V lost 0 bases to trimming and J lost 8 bases; unmatched junction nucleotides: 3.

The rearrangement joins TRBV14 to TRBJ1-2; 9 nucleotides line up with TRBD1. J lost 3 bases, V lost 2 bases, and 4 bases had no gene match. Per germline, CDR1 SGHDN and CDR2 FVKESK. The CDR3 runs to 15 residues. The CDR3 nucleotides are TGTGCCAGCAGCCAAAGTTGGGACAGGGACTATGGCTACACCTTC. Translating gives CASSQSWDRDYGYTF.

CDR3 in DNA: TGTGCCAGCAGCTCCGACAGGGTTAACTATGGCTACACCTTC. It translates to CASSSDRVNYGYTF. V gene TRBV7-2 combines with J gene TRBJ1-2; 7 bases line up with TRBD1. The CDR3 spans 14 residues. Germline loops: CDR1 SGHTA, CDR2 FQGNSA. V shed 4 bases and J 1 base; nucleotides not matched to a gene: 3.

The chain uses TRBV2 and TRBJ2-1, with 8 bases fitting TRBD1. J gave up 4 bases and V 6 bases, and 8 bases lay outside the gene matches. CDR3 length: 15 amino acids. Germline V gene lookup returns CDR1 SNHLY and CDR2 FYNNEI. The CDR3 DNA reads TGTGCCAGCAGGACAGGGGCTAATACTTACAATGAGCAGTTCTTC. Translating gives CASRTGANTYNEQFF.

The CDR3 DNA sequence: TGTGCTAGTGGTTCGAACACCAGGGGGCGCGAGCAGTACTTC. Translating gives CASGSNTRGREQYF. The rearrangement joins TRBV12-5 to TRBJ2-7, with 8 bases that match TRBD1. There are 14 residues in the CDR3. Trimming at V came to 4 bases and at J to 6 bases, leaving 8 bases not matched to a gene. The germline CDR1 and CDR2 sequences are LGHNT and FRNRAP.